The 7 T cell receptor beta chains given below trace back to one sample, sequenced in a study of blood T cell repertoires in COVID-19 (TCRdb year 2020). Library method: the immunoSEQ multiplex PCR assay. TCRdb mirrors the immuneACCESS table, restricted to in-frame sequences. Some clones are absent from its copies; in checked studies, under half trace to an unresolved V gene, and the reason for the others is unknown. Recorded for this sample are fewer than 400,000 clones; approximately 85% of them occurred a single time. Jointly, the top ten make up more than 2% of the sample. Sequencing used PBMCs or T cells enriched from blood (not recorded which). The receptors come from a man aged 30 to 39 who had recovered from COVID-19.

The chain combines TRBV15 with TRBJ1-2; D is unclear. The CDR3 loop spans 13 amino acids. From germline, CDR1 is LNHNV and CDR2 YYDKDF (reference sequence). Trimming removed 1 base from V and 6 bases from J, with 9 bases in between. CDR3 residues: CATSRASGDGYTF. CDR3 bases: TGTGCCACCAGCAGAGCGTCCGGGGATGGCTACACCTTC.

This sequence joins TRBV5-4 and TRBJ2-2; 9 nucleotides align to TRBD2. This CDR3 region has 17 residues. V lost 4 bases, J lost 4 bases, and 11 bases stayed unmatched. Germline loops: CDR1 SGHNT, CDR2 YYREEE (reference sequence). The CDR3 nucleotides read TGTGCCAGCAGCGGGGATTTAGCGGGGGCGGGCACCGGGGAGCTGTTTTTT. This translates into CASSGDLAGAGTGELFF.

The V gene is TRBV4-2, the J gene TRBJ2-3, with D possibly matching TRBD2 (6 bases). The CDR3 has 14 amino acids. V gave up 5 bases and J gave up 5 bases, with 14 bases separating them. CDR1 is LGHNA, CDR2 YNFKEQ, per germline. The CDR3: CASSGAGLEDTQYF. The CDR3 region has the DNA TGTGCCAGCAGCGGCGCGGGGCTTGAAGATACGCAGTATTTT.

CDR3 residues: CASSYGPRNQPQHF. In nucleotides, the CDR3 is TGTGCCAGCAGTTACGGGCCTCGCAATCAGCCCCAGCATTTT. The genes are TRBV6-2 or TRBV6-3 and TRBJ1-5; D unresolved. The CDR3 runs 14 residues. Looked up from germline, CDR1 is MNHEY and CDR2 is SVGEGT. The germline V and J ends were trimmed by 2 bases and 2 bases, with 7 bases remaining between them.

The V call is TRBV11-3, the J call TRBJ2-3; the match to TRBD2 covers 10 bases. CDR1 and CDR2 (germline): SGHNT, YENEEA. Trimming took 5 bases from V and 1 from J; bases not matched to a gene: 3. The CDR3 extends over 15 amino acids. The CDR3 DNA sequence: TGTGCCAGCAGCCGAGGGACTAGCGGCACAGATACGCAGTATTTT. Its protein product is CASSRGTSGTDTQYF.

This chain joins TRBV5-4 and TRBJ1-2, with 10 bases lining up with TRBD1. Germline V lookup: CDR1 SGHNT, CDR2 YYREEE (reference sequence). This CDR3 region has 15 residues. V was clipped by 4 bases and J by 3 bases; unmatched bases: 6. This chain's CDR3 is CASSTGTGAYYGYTF. The DNA for the CDR3 is TGTGCCAGCAGCACCGGGACAGGGGCTTACTATGGCTACACCTTC.

The J gene is TRBJ2-5, the V gene TRBV7-6; D is unclear. V was shortened by 1 base and J by 0 bases, with 9 bases between the two germline ends. Germline-derived CDR1 and CDR2 are SGHVS and FNYEAQ. The CDR3 runs 15 residues. DNA of the CDR3: TGTGCCAGCAGCTTAGAACAAACGTACCAAGAGACCCAGTACTTC. Its translation: CASSLEQTYQETQYF. The full variable domain, completed using reference TRBV7-6 and TRBJ2-5, is GAGVSQSPRYKVTKRGQDVALRCDPISGHVSLYWYRQALGQGPEFLTYFNYEAQQDKSGLPNDRFSAERPEGSISTLTIQRTEQRDSAMYRCASSLEQTYQETQYFGPGTRLLVL.